This TCR beta chain was recovered during a study of blood T cell repertoires in COVID-19 (dated by TCRdb to about 2020). Regarding the complete study: Samples from collaborators originated in the United States, Italy and Spain and spanned both the acute and convalescent phases of COVID-19. The samples were drawn from the first 160 participants of the ongoing ImmuneRACE study and from about 1,200 subjects provided by 6 global collaborators. The material from the prospective study consisted of cDNA or gDNA derived from T cells, B-cell-depleted T cells, or PBMCs. The sample metadata nearly always contained a de-identified subject ID, COVID-19 status, age in years and sex. The repertoires were released in a freely available public database meant as a resource for research on the immune response to SARS-CoV-2. Deeply sampled blood TCRbeta repertoires from subjects exposed to, actively infected with, or recovered from COVID-19 were included in the dataset. Where available, HLA class I and class II types were taken from metadata supplied by the sample provider and were not determined by assay-based typing. The study at large found these results: Clinical and demographic metadata were provided uncurated, with the amount varying by source and participant.

Comment on this clone: Its antigen is currently not known. No quality values exist for individual bases; no much larger clone is one base distant.

Enrolling through a virtual design, the prospective study's participants ranged in age from roughly 18 to 90 years and lived across around 25 United States geographic areas. To assign participants to cohorts, the prospective study relied on clinical history that participants themselves reported in a screening survey and a study questionnaire. ImmuneRACE Cohort 3 recovered participants were defined by two consecutive negative NP/OP PCR tests, healthcare professional clearance, or symptom resolution. In the prospective study, mobile phlebotomists collected whole blood, serum and a nasopharyngeal or oropharyngeal swab from each participant. Prospective study participants could optionally give additional blood draws and questionnaires over an approximately two-month period. Prospective study blood samples were shipped either frozen or at room temperature before DNA extraction. The immunoSEQ Assay, a bias-controlled multiplex PCR, was used to amplify TCRbeta CDR3 regions from genomic DNA. As for the authors' bioinformatics: Nucleated cell counts per sample were estimated from amplification of reference gene primers within the assay. To quantify the absolute abundance of each unique TCRbeta CDR3 rearrangement, sequence reads were collapsed and filtered. For each sample, productive Simpson clonality was calculated as the square root of Simpson's diversity index across productive rearrangements. TCRdb obtained this table from immuneACCESS and retained in-frame rearrangements with V and J assigned. These tables miss some clones; where compared with another copy, unresolved V genes account for less than half of the shortfall, and the remainder is unexplained. V and J calls and clone size are given by that table; D and trimming were obtained from the DNA. The sample data list 250,000 to 300,000 clones, and around 85% of these were observed just once. The ten largest account for approximately 1.9% of the sample.

The sequenced sample was PBMCs or T cells enriched from blood (not recorded which). The source is a woman in her forties or fifties who had recovered from COVID-19.

The DNA is as follows: TGTGCCATCAGTGCCTTGAGGGCTAGCGGGAGAGGGGGCACAGATACGCAGTATTTT. This translates into CAISALRASGRGGTDTQYF. The sequence joins TRBV10-3 to TRBJ2-3, with 10 bases in between that match TRBD2. CDR1 and CDR2, looked up from the germline V gene, are ENHRY and SYGVKD. From cysteine to phenylalanine, the CDR3 is 19 amino acids long. Just CDR3 DNA is preserved here, 57 bases in frame from base 1. Germline trimming amounts to 4 bases on V and 1 base on J, with 14 as the count of junction bases outside the gene matches.